Listed below are T cell receptor beta chains from one sample, sequenced in a study of identical twins. TCRdb analysed the 5' RACE reads with MiXCR anew, one entry per CDR3 protein. The top ten clones hold over 0.25% of a sample with more than 1.5 million distinct CDR3 sequences, under 35% of them seen once. The sample was cord blood. The receptors derive from a newborn girl in good health. Each CDR3 is given with its conserved first and last residue. D genes are given only for firm matches. Expanded clones are given a class, and other clones once, few, many or no size at all.

clone size | D gene | J gene | V gene | CDR3 DNA | CDR3 protein
NA | NA | TRBJ2-7 | TRBV7-9 | TGTGCCAGCAGCTCCCCATTCACGGGGGCAGGGTTCCACGAGCAGTACTTC | CASSSPFTGAGFHEQYF
NA | TRBD2 | TRBJ2-3 | TRBV5-1 | TGCGCCAGCAGCTTGGCTAGCGGGGGTCTCCCCCACACAGATACGCAGTATTTT | CASSLASGGLPHTDTQYF
NA | TRBD1 | TRBJ1-4 | TRBV30 | TGTGCCTGGAGTATGCGGACAGGGAATGAAAAACTGTTTTTT | CAWSMRTGNEKLFF
NA | TRBD1 | TRBJ1-5 | TRBV27 | TGTGCCAGCAGTTTATCTTCGACAGGGACTCAGCCCCAGCATTTT | CASSLSSTGTQPQHF
NA | TRBD2 | TRBJ2-1 | TRBV24-1 | TGTGCCACCGGACTAGCGGGAGCTTCCTTCAATGAGCAGTTCTTC | CATGLAGASFNEQFF
many | TRBD1 | TRBJ2-7 | TRBV29-1 | TGCAGCGTTGCATTAGGGACAGGCGCGTACGAGCAGTACTTC | CSVALGTGAYEQYF
NA | NA | TRBJ1-4 | TRBV10-3 | TGTGCCATCAGGGAGGGGCCTGGCGAAAAACTGTTTTTT | CAIREGPGEKLFF
few | NA | TRBJ2-7 | TRBV6-6 | TGTGCCAGCAGTCCCGGGGTCCCATACGAGCAGTACTTC | CASSPGVPYEQYF
NA | NA | TRBJ1-1 | TRBV15 | TGTGCCACCAGCAGAGCGGGAGCTGAAGCTTTCTTT | CATSRAGAEAFF
few | TRBD2 | TRBJ2-3 | TRBV6-1 | TGTGCCAGCAGTGTAGGGCGGGAGTTCACAGATACGCAGTATTTT | CASSVGREFTDTQYF
NA | TRBD1 | TRBJ1-5 | TRBV3-1 | TGTGCCAGCAGCCAAGGGACAGGGGAAGGCAATCAGCCCCAGCATTTT | CASSQGTGEGNQPQHF
NA | NA | TRBJ1-4 | TRBV21-1 | TGTGCCAGCAGCAGACCAGGGCGGGCGGCCTCGAATGAAAAACTGTTTTTT | CASSRPGRAASNEKLFF
many | NA | TRBJ1-2 | TRBV29-1 | TGCAGCGTTTACGGCAGGAACTATGGCTACACCTTC | CSVYGRNYGYTF
few | NA | TRBJ1-6 | TRBV12-3/TRBV12-4 | TGTGCCAGCAGGGAGACGGAGATTAATTCACCCCTCCACTTT | CASRETEINSPLHF
few | TRBD2 | TRBJ2-7 | TRBV25-1 | TGTGCCAGCAGAGAAGCGGGGGGTTACTACGAGCAGTACTTC | CASREAGGYYEQYF
NA | NA | TRBJ2-3 | TRBV20-1 | TGCAGTGCTAGTCAGGCGGGCCTCACAGATACGCAGTATTTT | CSASQAGLTDTQYF
many | NA | TRBJ1-6 | TRBV28 | TGTGCCAGCAGTTTTAGGGACTCCTATAATTCACCCCTCCACTTT | CASSFRDSYNSPLHF
few | NA | TRBJ1-1 | TRBV20-1 | TGCAGTGCTAGGCGGGGGGCGGGAGACACTGAAGCTTTCTTT | CSARRGAGDTEAFF
NA | NA | TRBJ2-7 | TRBV7-2 | TGTGCCAGCAGCTTACGCCTAGGTCAGGACTACGAGCAGTACTTC | CASSLRLGQDYEQYF
NA | NA | TRBJ2-3 | TRBV7-2 | TGTGCCAGCAGCTTAAGTTTCGGCCACCGGGATACGCAGTATTTT | CASSLSFGHRDTQYF
NA | TRBD1 | TRBJ1-1 | TRBV5-1 | TGCGCCAGCAGTTCGGGACAGGACGCGAACACTGAAGCTTTCTTT | CASSSGQDANTEAFF
few | NA | TRBJ2-1 | TRBV20-1 | TGCAGCGCTGGACTCGTGGACAATGAGCAGTTCTTC | CSAGLVDNEQFF
NA | NA | TRBJ2-1 | TRBV20-1 | TGCAGTGCTACCCACAACCCCGGGGGCCTAGGTGAGCAGTTCTTC | CSATHNPGGLGEQFF
few | NA | TRBJ1-2 | TRBV5-5 | TGTGCCAGCAGCTTGGGGGAACAGGAAATCTATGGCTACACCTTC | CASSLGEQEIYGYTF
NA | TRBD2 | TRBJ2-5 | TRBV6-2/TRBV6-3 | TGTGCCAGCAGTCTCGGGGGGGCCAGCGAGCGGTACTTC | CASSLGGASERYF
NA | TRBD1 | TRBJ2-1 | TRBV25-1 | TGTGCCAGCAGTGAATATAGGACAGGCAGTGAGCAGTTCTTC | CASSEYRTGSEQFF
NA | NA | TRBJ1-5 | TRBV2 | TGTGCCAGCAGTGTATGGAGCAATCAGCCCCAGCATTTT | CASSVWSNQPQHF
many | TRBD2 | TRBJ2-1 | TRBV5-1 | TGCGCCAGCAGCTTGAGCGGGGGGGAGTACAATGAGCAGTTCTTC | CASSLSGGEYNEQFF
NA | TRBD2 | TRBJ2-1 | TRBV25-1 | TGTGCCAGCAGTCCCCTGGGACTAGCTTGGGGTAGCTCCCACAATGAGCAGTTCTTC | CASSPLGLAWGSSHNEQFF
NA | NA | TRBJ1-1 | TRBV10-3 | TGTGCCATCAAACGGCCCGACACTGAAGCTTTCTTT | CAIKRPDTEAFF
few | TRBD2 | TRBJ2-3 | TRBV4-1 | TGCGCCAGCAGCCAGCGTTCCGGGACTAGCGGGGACGAGTCTTATACGCAGTATTTT | CASSQRSGTSGDESYTQYF
many | TRBD1 | TRBJ2-4 | TRBV9 | TGTGCCAGCAGGAAGAAGACAGGGTCCAAAAACATTCAGTACTTC | CASRKKTGSKNIQYF
NA | TRBD1 | TRBJ1-5 | TRBV6-5 | TGTGCCGGATTCAGGGGGATTAGCAATCAGCCCCAGCATTTT | CAGFRGISNQPQHF
many | NA | TRBJ1-1 | TRBV7-2 | TGCGCCAGCAGCTTGGGCGTGTTGAACACTGAAGCTTTCTTT | CASSLGVLNTEAFF
many | TRBD2 | TRBJ2-1 | TRBV29-1 | TGCAGCGTTTCCCTACGACTAGCTCGCAATGAGCAGTTCTTC | CSVSLRLARNEQFF
NA | TRBD1 | TRBJ1-1 | TRBV7-9 | TGTGCCAGCAGCTTATTTGGTATTGGACAGGGGGCTAAGGACACTGAAGCTTTCTTT | CASSLFGIGQGAKDTEAFF
NA | NA | TRBJ2-3 | TRBV12-3/TRBV12-4 | TGTGCCAGCAGTTTATGGAGTACCCTTGGCACAGATACGCAGTATTTT | CASSLWSTLGTDTQYF
NA | NA | TRBJ2-1 | TRBV20-1 | TGCAGTGCCCCGGGAGTTTCGTTATCGAGCTCCTACAATGAGCAGTTCTTC | CSAPGVSLSSSYNEQFF
few | TRBD1 | TRBJ1-5 | TRBV4-2 | TGTGCCAGCAGCCAAGATTGGGACAGGAATCAGCCCCAGCATTTT | CASSQDWDRNQPQHF
NA | TRBD2 | TRBJ2-3 | TRBV18 | TGTGCCAGCTCACCAAACGGGGAGGGATCAGATACGCAGTATTTT | CASSPNGEGSDTQYF
many | NA | TRBJ2-7 | TRBV28 | TGTGCCAGCAGTTCTACTTCAGGGCTGAACGAGCAGTACTTC | CASSSTSGLNEQYF
NA | TRBD1 | TRBJ2-1 | TRBV3-1 | TGTGCCAGCAGCCAAGAGGGGAGGACAGGGAGCTACAATGAGCAGTTCTTC | CASSQEGRTGSYNEQFF
NA | TRBD2 | TRBJ2-7 | TRBV5-1 | TGCGCCAGCACCAAGGTGATAGCGGGGTACTCCTACGAGCAGTACTTC | CASTKVIAGYSYEQYF
NA | TRBD1 | TRBJ1-2 | TRBV28 | TGTGCCAGCAATCCAGCGGGACAGGGATCGGGGGGCTATGGCTACACCTTC | CASNPAGQGSGGYGYTF
few | NA | TRBJ1-2 | TRBV20-1 | TGCAGCGGGGACGGAGCTAACTATGGCTACACCTTC | CSGDGANYGYTF
many | TRBD2 | TRBJ2-1 | TRBV5-1 | TGCGCCAGCAGCTTGGGGGGGACTAGCGGGAACAATGAGCAGTTCTTC | CASSLGGTSGNNEQFF
few | NA | TRBJ2-1 | TRBV7-2 | TGTGCCAGCAGCTTAGTTAGAGGCTTCTCCTACAATGAGCAGTTCTTC | CASSLVRGFSYNEQFF
NA | NA | TRBJ1-5 | TRBV7-2 | TGTGCCAGCAGCTTATGGGGGACGGACGAATCAGCCCAGCATTTT | CASSLWGTDESAQHF
NA | TRBD2 | TRBJ2-1 | TRBV10-3 | TGTGCCATCAGGACTAGCGGGAGCGCCTACAATGAGCAGTTCTTC | CAIRTSGSAYNEQFF
many | NA | TRBJ2-1 | TRBV3-1 | TGTGCCAGCAGCCCGACAGGGAGGGACAATGAGCAGTTCTTC | CASSPTGRDNEQFF
few | TRBD2 | TRBJ2-1 | TRBV11-2 | TGTGCCAGCAGCATCCAGGGACTAGCGGGAGGGAAACACAATGAGCAGTTCTTC | CASSIQGLAGGKHNEQFF
few | TRBD2 | TRBJ2-3 | TRBV4-1 | TGCGCCAGCAGCCAAGTACGAAGAAGCGGGGGAGCAGATACGCAGTATTTT | CASSQVRRSGGADTQYF
NA | NA | TRBJ2-1 | TRBV24-1 | TGTGCCACCAGTGATTTGGGGGGGCCCGCGGACAATGAGCAGTTCTTC | CATSDLGGPADNEQFF
few | NA | TRBJ2-1 | TRBV7-2 | TGTGCCAGCAGCTCTAAGGGGGGTACCTACAATGAGCAGTTCTTC | CASSSKGGTYNEQFF
many | NA | TRBJ2-1 | TRBV29-1 | TGCAGCGTTGAGGAGCAGGGACACCCTAATGAGCAGTTCTTC | CSVEEQGHPNEQFF
few | TRBD2 | TRBJ2-5 | TRBV6-6 | TGTGCCAGCAGTGGACTAGCGGAGTACCAAGAGACCCAGTACTTC | CASSGLAEYQETQYF
many | NA | TRBJ2-4 | TRBV29-1 | TGCAGCGTTGAAGATCAGGCCCATGGGCCCAAAAACATTCAGTACTTC | CSVEDQAHGPKNIQYF
many | TRBD2 | TRBJ2-7 | TRBV5-1 | TGCGCCAGCAGCGTACTAGCGGGCTACGAGCAGTACTTC | CASSVLAGYEQYF
NA | NA | TRBJ1-1 | TRBV28 | TGTGCCAGCAGTTTACGGATGGGTGAAGCTTTCTTT | CASSLRMGEAFF